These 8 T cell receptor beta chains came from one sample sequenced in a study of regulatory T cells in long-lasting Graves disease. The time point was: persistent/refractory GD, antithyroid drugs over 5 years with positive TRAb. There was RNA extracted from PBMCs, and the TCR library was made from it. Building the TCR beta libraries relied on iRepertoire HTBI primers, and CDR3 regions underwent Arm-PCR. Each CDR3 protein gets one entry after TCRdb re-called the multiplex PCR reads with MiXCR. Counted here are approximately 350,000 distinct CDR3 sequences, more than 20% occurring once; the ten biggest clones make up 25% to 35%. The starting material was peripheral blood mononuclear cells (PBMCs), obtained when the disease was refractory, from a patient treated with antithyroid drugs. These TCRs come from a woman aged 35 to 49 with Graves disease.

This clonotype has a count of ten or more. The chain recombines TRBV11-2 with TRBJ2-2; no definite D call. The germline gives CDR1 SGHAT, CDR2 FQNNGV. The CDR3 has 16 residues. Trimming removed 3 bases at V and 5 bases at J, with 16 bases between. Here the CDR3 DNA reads TGTGCCAGCAGCTTTCTGCGATTTGGAAGGACCGGGGAGCTGTTTTTT. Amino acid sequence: CASSFLRFGRTGELFF.

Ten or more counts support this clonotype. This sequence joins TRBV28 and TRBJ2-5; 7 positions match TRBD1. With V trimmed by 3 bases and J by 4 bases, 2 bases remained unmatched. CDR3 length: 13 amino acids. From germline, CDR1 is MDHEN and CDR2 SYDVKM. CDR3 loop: CASSFRTGETQYF. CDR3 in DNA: TGTGCCAGCAGTTTTCGGACAGGAGAGACCCAGTACTTC.

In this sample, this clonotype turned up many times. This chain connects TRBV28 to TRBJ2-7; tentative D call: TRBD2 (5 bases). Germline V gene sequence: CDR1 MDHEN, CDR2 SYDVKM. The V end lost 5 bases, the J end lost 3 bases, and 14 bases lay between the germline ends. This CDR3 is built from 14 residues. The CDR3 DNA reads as TGTGCCAGCAGTCCCTCCCCGGGGTTCTACGAGCAGTACTTC. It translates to CASSPSPGFYEQYF. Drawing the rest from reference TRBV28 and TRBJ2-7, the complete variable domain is DVKVTQSSRYLVKRTGEKVFLECVQDMDHENMFWYRQDPGLGLRLIYFSYDVKMKEKGDIPEGYSVSREKKERFSLILESASTNQTSMYLCASSPSPGFYEQYFGPGTRLTVT.

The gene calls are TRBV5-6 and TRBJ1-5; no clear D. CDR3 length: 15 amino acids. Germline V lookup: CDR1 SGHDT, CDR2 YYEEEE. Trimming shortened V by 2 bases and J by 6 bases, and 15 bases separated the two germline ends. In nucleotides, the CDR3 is TGTGCCAGCAGCTTTGGGCCAGGAGGCGGTCAGCCCCAGCATTTT. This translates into CASSFGPGGGQPQHF.

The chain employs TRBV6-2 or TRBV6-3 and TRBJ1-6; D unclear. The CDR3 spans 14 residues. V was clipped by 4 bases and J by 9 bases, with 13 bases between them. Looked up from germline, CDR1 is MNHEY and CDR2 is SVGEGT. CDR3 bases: TGTGCCAGCAGTTTCCAGGTTCGGGTTTCACCCCTCCACTTT. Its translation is CASSFQVRVSPLHF.

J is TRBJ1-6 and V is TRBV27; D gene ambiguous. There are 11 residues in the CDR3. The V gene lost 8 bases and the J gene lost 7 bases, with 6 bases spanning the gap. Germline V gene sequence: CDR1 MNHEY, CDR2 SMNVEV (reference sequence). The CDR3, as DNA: TGTGCCAGCGGAATAAATTCACCCCTCCACTTT. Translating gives CASGINSPLHF.

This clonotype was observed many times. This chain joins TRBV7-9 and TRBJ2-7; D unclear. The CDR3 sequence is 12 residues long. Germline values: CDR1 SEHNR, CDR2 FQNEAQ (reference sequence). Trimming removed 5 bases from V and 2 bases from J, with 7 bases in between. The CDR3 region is CASSLYTYEQYF. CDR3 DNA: TGTGCCAGCAGCCTATATACCTACGAGCAGTACTTC.

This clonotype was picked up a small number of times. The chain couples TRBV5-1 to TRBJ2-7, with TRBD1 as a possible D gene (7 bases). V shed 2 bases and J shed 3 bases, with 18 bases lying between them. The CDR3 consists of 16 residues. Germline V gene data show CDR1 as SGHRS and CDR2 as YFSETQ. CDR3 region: CASSFGGQGVIYEQYF. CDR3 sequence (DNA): TGCGCCAGCAGCTTCGGAGGGCAGGGGGTAATCTACGAGCAGTACTTC.